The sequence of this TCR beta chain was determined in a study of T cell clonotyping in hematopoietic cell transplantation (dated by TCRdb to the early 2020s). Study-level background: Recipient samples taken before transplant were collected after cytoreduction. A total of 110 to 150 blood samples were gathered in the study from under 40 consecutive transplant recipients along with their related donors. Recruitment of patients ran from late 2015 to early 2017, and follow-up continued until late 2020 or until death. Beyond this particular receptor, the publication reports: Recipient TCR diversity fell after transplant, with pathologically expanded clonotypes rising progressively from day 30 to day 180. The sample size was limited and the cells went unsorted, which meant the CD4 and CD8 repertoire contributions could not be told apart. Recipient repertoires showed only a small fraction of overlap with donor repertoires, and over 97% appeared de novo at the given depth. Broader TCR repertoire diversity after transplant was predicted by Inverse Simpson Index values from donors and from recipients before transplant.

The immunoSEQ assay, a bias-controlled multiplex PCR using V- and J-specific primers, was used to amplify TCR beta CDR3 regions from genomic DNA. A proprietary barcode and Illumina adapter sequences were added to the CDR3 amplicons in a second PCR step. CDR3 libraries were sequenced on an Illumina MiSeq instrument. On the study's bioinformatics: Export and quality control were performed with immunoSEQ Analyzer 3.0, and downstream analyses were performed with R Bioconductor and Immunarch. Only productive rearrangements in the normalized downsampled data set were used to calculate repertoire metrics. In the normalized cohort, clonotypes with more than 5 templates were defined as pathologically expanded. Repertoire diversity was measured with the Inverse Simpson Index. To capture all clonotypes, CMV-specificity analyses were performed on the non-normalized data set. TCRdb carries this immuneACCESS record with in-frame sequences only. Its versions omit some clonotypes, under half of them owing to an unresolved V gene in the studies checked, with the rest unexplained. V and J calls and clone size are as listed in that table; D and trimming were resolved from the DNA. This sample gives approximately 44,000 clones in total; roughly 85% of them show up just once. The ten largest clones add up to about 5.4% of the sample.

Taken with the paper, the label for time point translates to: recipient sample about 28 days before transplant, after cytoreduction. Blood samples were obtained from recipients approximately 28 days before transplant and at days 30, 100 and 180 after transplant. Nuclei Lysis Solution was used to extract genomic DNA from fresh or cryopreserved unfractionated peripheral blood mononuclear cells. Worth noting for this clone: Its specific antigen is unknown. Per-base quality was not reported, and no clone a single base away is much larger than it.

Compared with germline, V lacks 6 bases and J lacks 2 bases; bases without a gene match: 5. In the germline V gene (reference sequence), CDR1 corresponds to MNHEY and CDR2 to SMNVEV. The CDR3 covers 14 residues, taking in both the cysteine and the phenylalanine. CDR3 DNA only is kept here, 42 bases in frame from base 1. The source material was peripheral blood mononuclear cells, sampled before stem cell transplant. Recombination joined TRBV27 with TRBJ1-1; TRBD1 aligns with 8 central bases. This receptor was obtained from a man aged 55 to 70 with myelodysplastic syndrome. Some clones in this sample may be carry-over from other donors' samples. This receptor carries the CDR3 CASRSGQGNTEAFF. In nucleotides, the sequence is TGTGCCAGCAGATCTGGACAGGGCAACACTGAAGCTTTCTTT.